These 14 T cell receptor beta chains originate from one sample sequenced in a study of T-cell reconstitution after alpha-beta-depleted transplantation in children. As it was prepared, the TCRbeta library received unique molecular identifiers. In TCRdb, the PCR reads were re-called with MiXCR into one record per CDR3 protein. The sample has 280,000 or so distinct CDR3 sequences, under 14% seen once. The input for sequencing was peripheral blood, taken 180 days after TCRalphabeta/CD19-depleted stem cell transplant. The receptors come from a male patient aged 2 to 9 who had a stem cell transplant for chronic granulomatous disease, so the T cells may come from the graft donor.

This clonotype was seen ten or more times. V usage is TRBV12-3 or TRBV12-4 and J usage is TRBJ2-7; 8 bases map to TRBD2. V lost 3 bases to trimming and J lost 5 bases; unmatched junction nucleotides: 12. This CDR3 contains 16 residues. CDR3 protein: CASSFLGGSGIHEQYF. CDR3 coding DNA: TGTGCCAGCAGTTTCCTCGGGGGTAGCGGGATCCACGAGCAGTACTTC.

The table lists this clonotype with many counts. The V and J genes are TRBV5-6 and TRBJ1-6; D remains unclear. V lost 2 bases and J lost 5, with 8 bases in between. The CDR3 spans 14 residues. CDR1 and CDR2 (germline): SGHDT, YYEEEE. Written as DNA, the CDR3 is TGTGCCAGCAGCTTCGTCCGGGATAATTCACCCCTCCACTTT. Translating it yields CASSFVRDNSPLHF. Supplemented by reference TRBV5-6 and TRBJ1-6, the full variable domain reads DAGVTQSPTHLIKTRGQQVTLRCSPKSGHDTVSWYQQALGQGPQFIFQYYEEEERQRGNFPDRFSGHQFPNYSSELNVNALLLGDSALYLCASSFVRDNSPLHFGNGTRLTVT.

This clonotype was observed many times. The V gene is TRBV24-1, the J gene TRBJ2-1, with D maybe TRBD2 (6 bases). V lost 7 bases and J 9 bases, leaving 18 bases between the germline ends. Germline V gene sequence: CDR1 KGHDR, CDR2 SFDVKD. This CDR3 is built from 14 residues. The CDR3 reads CATSSGRYSGEQFF. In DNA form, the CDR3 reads TGTGCCACCAGCTCGGGGAGGTATTCTGGTGAGCAGTTCTTC.

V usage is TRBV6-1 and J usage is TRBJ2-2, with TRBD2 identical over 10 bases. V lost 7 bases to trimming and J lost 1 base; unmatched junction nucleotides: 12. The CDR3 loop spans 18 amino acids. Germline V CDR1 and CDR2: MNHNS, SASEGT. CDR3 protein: CASIRDRAGGGNTGELFF. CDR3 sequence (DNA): TGTGCCAGCATCAGGGACAGAGCGGGGGGGGGGAACACCGGGGAGCTGTTTTTT.

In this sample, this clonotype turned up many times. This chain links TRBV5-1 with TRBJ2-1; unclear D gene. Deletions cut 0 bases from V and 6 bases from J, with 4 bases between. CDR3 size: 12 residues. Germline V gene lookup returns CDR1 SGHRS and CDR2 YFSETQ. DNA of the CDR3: TGCGCCAGCAGCTTGGCCTTCAATGAGCAGTTCTTC. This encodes CASSLAFNEQFF.

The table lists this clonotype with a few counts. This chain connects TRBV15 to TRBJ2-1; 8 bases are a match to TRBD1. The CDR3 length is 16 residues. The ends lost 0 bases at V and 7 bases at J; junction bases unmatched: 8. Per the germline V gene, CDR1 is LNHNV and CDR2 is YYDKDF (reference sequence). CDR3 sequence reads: CATSRDRGQGPNEQFF. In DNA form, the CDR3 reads TGTGCCACCAGCAGAGATCGCGGACAGGGCCCAAATGAGCAGTTCTTC.

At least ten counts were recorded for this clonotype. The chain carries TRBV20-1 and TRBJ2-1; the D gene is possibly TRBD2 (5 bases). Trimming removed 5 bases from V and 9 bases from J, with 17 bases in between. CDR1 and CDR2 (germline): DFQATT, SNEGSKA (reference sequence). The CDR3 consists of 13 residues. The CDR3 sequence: CSAHKLGVGEQFF. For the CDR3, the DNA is TGCAGTGCTCATAAACTAGGAGTCGGTGAGCAGTTCTTC.

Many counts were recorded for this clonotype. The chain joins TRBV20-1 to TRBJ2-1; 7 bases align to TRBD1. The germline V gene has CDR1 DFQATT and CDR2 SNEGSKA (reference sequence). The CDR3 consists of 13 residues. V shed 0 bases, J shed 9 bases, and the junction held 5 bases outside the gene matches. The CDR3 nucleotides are TGCAGTGCTAGAGACCTAAACAGGGGTGAGCAGTTCTTC. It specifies CSARDLNRGEQFF.

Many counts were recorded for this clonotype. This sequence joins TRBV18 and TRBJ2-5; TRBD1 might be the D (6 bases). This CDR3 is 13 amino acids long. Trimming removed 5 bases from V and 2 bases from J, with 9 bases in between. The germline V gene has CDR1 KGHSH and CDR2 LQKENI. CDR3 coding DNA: TGTGCCAGCTCAGGGACAAGGCAAGAGACCCAGTACTTC. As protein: CASSGTRQETQYF.

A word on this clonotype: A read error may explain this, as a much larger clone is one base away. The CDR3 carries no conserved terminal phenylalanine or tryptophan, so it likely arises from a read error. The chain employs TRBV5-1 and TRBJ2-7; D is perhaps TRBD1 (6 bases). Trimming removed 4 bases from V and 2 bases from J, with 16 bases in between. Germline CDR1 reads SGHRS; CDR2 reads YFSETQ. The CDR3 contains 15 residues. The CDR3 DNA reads TGCGCCAGCAGCCCGGAGATAACAGGGCCCTACGAGCAGTACTCC. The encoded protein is CASSPEITGPYEQYS.

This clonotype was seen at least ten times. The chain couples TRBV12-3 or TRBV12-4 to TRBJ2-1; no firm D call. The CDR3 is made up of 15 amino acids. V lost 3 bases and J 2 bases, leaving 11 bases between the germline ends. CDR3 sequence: CASSFALTPYNEQFF. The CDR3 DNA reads TGTGCCAGCAGTTTCGCCCTAACCCCCTACAATGAGCAGTTCTTC.

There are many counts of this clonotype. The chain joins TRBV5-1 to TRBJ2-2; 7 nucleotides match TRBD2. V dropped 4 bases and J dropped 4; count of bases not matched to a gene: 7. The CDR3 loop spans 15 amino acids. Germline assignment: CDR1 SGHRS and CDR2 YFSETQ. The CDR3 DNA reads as TGCGCCAGCAGCGCCAGACTAGCCGTCACCGGGGAGCTGTTTTTT. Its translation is CASSARLAVTGELFF. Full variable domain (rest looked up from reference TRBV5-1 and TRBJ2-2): KAGVTQTPRYLIKTRGQQVTLSCSPISGHRSVSWYQQTPGQGLQFLFEYFSETQRNKGNFPGRFSGRQFSNSRSEMNVSTLELGDSALYLCASSARLAVTGELFFGEGSRLTVL.

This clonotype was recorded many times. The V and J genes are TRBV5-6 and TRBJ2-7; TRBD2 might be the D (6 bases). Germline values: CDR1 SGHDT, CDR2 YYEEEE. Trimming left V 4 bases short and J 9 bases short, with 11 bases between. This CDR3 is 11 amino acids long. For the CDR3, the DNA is TGTGCCAGCAGCCGGGAGACGGGGCAGTACTTC. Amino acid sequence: CASSRETGQYF. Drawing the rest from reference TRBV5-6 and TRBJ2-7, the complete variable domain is DAGVTQSPTHLIKTRGQQVTLRCSPKSGHDTVSWYQQALGQGPQFIFQYYEEEERQRGNFPDRFSGHQFPNYSSELNVNALLLGDSALYLCASSRETGQYFGPGTRLTVT.

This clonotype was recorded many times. In nucleotides, the CDR3 is TGCAGCGTTGAGTCCCGTAGCTCCTACAATGAGCAGTTCTTC. Translation: CSVESRSSYNEQFF. The V and J genes are TRBV29-1 and TRBJ2-1; no clear D gene. The germline V gene encodes CDR1 SQVTM and CDR2 ANQGSEA. V dropped 3 bases and J dropped 0 bases, with 9 bases sitting between them. The CDR3 covers 14 residues.